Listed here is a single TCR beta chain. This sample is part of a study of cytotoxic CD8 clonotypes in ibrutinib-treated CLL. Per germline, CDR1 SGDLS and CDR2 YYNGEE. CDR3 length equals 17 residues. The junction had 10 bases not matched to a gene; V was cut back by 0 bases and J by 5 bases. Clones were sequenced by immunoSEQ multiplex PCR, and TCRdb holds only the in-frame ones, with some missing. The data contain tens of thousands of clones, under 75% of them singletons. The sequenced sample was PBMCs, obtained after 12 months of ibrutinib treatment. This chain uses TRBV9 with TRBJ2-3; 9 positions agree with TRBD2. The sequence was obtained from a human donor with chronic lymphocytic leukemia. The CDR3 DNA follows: TGTGCCAGCAGCGTAGCTACTCGGGGACTAGCAGGAGATACGCAGTATTTT. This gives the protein CASSVATRGLAGDTQYF.